Following are 9 T cell receptor beta chains from one sample sequenced in a study of regulatory T cells in long-lasting Graves disease. Both iRepertoire HTBI primers and Arm-PCR of CDR3 regions were used to build the TCR beta libraries. From the multiplex PCR reads, TCRdb called clonotypes with MiXCR, one entry per CDR3 protein. This sample yields about 460,000 distinct CDR3 sequences, of which approximately 22% are seen a single time; around 13% belongs to the top ten. As to time point: persistent/refractory GD, antithyroid drugs over 5 years with positive TRAb. Scientists built the TCR library using RNA that was extracted from PBMCs. This material consisted of peripheral blood mononuclear cells (PBMCs), taken when the disease was refractory, from a patient treated with antithyroid drugs. Source of these receptors: a female donor with Graves disease.

There are a few counts of this clonotype. V usage is TRBV7-2 and J usage is TRBJ2-2; no definite D call. V was trimmed by 5 bases and J by 3 bases, leaving 4 bases between them. The CDR3 covers 12 residues. The germline CDR1 and CDR2 sequences are SGHTA and FQGNSA. This chain's CDR3 is CASSMYTGELFF. The CDR3, as DNA: TGTGCCAGCAGCATGTACACCGGGGAGCTGTTTTTT.

The genes are TRBV6-1 and TRBJ1-6; weak D call: TRBD1 (5 bases). CDR3 length: 14 residues. CDR1 is MNHNS and CDR2 is SASEGT in the germline V gene. The V and J ends lost 6 bases and 8 bases respectively, with 14 bases between them. The CDR3 DNA follows: TGTGCCAGCAGACGGGGACTTGGTTATTCACCCCTCCACTTT. This translates into CASRRGLGYSPLHF.

At least ten counts were recorded for this clonotype. V is TRBV25-1 and J is TRBJ1-2; TRBD1 matches 7 bases. The germline V gene has CDR1 MGHDK and CDR2 SYGVNS. V lost 6 bases to trimming and J lost 4 bases; unmatched junction nucleotides: 11. The length of the CDR3 is 15 residues. DNA for the CDR3: TGTGCCAGCAGCACCGACAGGGCCCCTCTCTATGGCTACACCTTC. Translated: CASSTDRAPLYGYTF.

This clonotype was seen at least ten times. V usage is TRBV7-2 and J usage is TRBJ2-7; D is undetermined. The CDR3 has 14 residues. Germline V gene lookup returns CDR1 SGHTA and CDR2 FQGNSA. V lost 3 bases and J lost 0, with 9 bases in between. CDR3 sequence: CASSFGVSSYEQYF. The CDR3 DNA reads as TGTGCCAGCAGCTTCGGCGTGAGCTCCTACGAGCAGTACTTC.

For this clonotype: With a much larger clone just one base away, this may be a read error. Since no conserved phenylalanine or tryptophan closes the CDR3, a read error is the likely cause. The chain employs TRBV6-5 and TRBJ2-7, with 9 bases that match TRBD1. V lost 0 bases, J lost 2 bases, and 5 bases stayed unmatched. The CDR3 has 16 residues. Germline CDR1 is MNHEY and CDR2 is SVGAGI. The CDR3: CASSYSRDRVTYEQYS. CDR3 nucleotide sequence: TGTGCCAGCAGTTACTCGAGGGACAGGGTAACCTACGAGCAGTACTCC.

Ten or more counts support this clonotype. The CDR3 spells CASSFDSGGVTEAFF. The DNA of the CDR3 is TGTGCCAGCAGCTTCGATTCAGGGGGGGTCACTGAAGCTTTCTTT. V gene TRBV7-2 combines with J gene TRBJ1-1; TRBD1 agrees at 7 bases. Germline trimming cut 3 bases from V and 4 bases from J; bases unmatched to any gene: 8. This CDR3 has 15 residues. Germline V gene lookup returns CDR1 SGHTA and CDR2 FQGNSA.

There are many counts of this clonotype. CDR3 loop: CASSRTGGETFF. As DNA, the CDR3 is TGTGCCAGCAGTCGGACAGGGGGCGAAACTTTCTTT. The chain employs TRBV12-3 or TRBV12-4 and TRBJ1-1; 11 bases are shared with TRBD1. V was clipped by 5 bases and J by 12 bases; unmatched bases: 5. There are 12 residues in the CDR3.

This sequence joins TRBV2 and TRBJ2-1; the D gene is possibly TRBD1 (5 bases). Germline CDR1 SNHLY, CDR2 FYNNEI. This CDR3 contains 11 residues. The V end lost 6 bases, the J end lost 9 bases, and 9 bases lay between the germline ends. Here the CDR3 reads CASSRRGEQFF. In DNA form, the CDR3 reads TGTGCCAGCAGCCGAAGGGGTGAGCAGTTCTTC.

The rearrangement uses TRBV29-1 and TRBJ2-7; TRBD1 aligns across 11 bases. CDR1 is SQVTM, CDR2 ANQGSEA, per germline. This CDR3 region has 14 residues. V was pared by 7 bases and J by 2 bases, with 7 bases of the junction left unmatched. The CDR3, as DNA: TGCAGCGCCCGTTCGGGACAGGGGGCCTACGAGCAGTACTTC. Its protein is CSARSGQGAYEQYF.